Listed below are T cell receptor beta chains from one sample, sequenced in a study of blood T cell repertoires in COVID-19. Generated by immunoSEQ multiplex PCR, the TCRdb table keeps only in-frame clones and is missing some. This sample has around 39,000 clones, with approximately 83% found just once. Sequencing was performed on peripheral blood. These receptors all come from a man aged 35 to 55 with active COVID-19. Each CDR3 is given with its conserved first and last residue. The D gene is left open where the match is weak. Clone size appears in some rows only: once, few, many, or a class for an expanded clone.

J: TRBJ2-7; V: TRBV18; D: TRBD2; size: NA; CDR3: CASSPGLAGGMGEQYF; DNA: TGTGCCAGCTCACCAGGGCTAGCGGGAGGCATGGGCGAGCAGTACTTC
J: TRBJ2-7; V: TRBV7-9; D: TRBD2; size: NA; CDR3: CASSLSGSLIHDYEQYF; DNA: TGTGCCAGCAGCTTAAGCGGGAGCCTCATACATGACTACGAGCAGTACTTC
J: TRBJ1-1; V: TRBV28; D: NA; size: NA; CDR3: CASSSPREPSRAEAFF; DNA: TGTGCCAGCAGTTCCCCCCGTGAACCGTCTCGCGCTGAAGCTTTCTTT
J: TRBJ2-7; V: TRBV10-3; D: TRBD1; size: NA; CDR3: CAISAWTGKEQYF; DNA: TGTGCCATCAGTGCCTGGACAGGGAAGGAGCAGTACTTC
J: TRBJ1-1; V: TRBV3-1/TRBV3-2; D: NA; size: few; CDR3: CASSQGQLGAFF; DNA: TGTGCCAGCAGCCAAGGCCAACTTGGAGCTTTCTTT
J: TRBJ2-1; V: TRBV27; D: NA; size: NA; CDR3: CASSLGRDSNEQFF; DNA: TGTGCCAGCAGTTTAGGCAGGGATTCGAATGAGCAGTTCTTC
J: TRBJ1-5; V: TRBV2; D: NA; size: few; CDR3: CASSPRQRSPHF; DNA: TGTGCCAGCAGTCCACGACAAAGGTCCCCGCATTTT
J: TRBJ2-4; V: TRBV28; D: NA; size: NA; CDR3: CASSRQIAKNIQYF; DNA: TGTGCCAGCAGCCGACAGATAGCCAAAAACATTCAGTACTTC
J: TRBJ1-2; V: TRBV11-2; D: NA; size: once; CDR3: CASSWGPEATNYGYTF; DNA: TGTGCCAGCAGCTGGGGGCCCGAGGCGACGAACTATGGCTACACCTTC
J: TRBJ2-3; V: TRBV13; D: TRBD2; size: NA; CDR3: CASTSGRRADTQYF; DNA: TGTGCCAGTACTAGCGGGAGGAGGGCAGATACGCAGTATTTT
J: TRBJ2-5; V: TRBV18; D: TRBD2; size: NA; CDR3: CASSPRGLAGETQYF; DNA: TGTGCCAGCTCACCCAGGGGACTAGCGGGAGAGACCCAGTACTTC
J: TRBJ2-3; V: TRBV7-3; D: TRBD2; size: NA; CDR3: CASSRGSGGRSTDTQYF; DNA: TGTGCCAGCAGCCGGGGCAGTGGCGGGAGAAGCACAGATACGCAGTATTTT
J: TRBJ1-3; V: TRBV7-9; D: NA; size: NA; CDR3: CASSLRDSGNTIYF; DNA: TGTGCCAGCAGCTTGAGGGACTCTGGAAACACCATATATTTT
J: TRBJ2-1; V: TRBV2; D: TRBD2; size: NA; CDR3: CASKLAGGPSYNEQFF; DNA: TGTGCCAGCAAGCTAGCGGGAGGACCCTCCTACAATGAGCAGTTCTTC
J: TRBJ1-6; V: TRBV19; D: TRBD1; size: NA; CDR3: CASSNDRDSLNSPLHF; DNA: TGTGCCAGTAGCAACGACCGGGACAGCCTAAATTCACCCCTCCACTTT
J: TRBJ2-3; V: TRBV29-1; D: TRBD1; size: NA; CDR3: CSVTTGQDSTDTQYF; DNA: TGCAGCGTGACTACTGGACAGGACAGCACAGATACGCAGTATTTT